Reported below is one T cell receptor beta chain. These data come from a study of identifying expanded T cells in peripheral blood. The V gene's germline CDR1 is SEHNR and CDR2 FQNEAQ (reference sequence). Trimming left V 0 bases short and J 7 bases short, with 10 bases between. This CDR3 has 14 residues. The method was immunoSEQ multiplex PCR; TCRdb's version includes in-frame clones alone and lacks a portion of them. The sample lists approximately 86,000 clones, 70% to 90% occurring once. This sequence joins TRBV7-9 and TRBJ2-1, with D possibly being TRBD1 (6 bases). This sequence originates from a person aged 18-69 years in good health. The specimen was blood. The CDR3, as DNA: TGTGCCAGCAGCTTAGCAGGGGGAAGAAATGAGCAGTTCTTC. This gives the protein CASSLAGGRNEQFF.